These 31 T cell receptor beta chains were sequenced from one sample in a study of cytomegalovirus exposure and HLA in healthy donors (TCRdb year 2017). Library preparation was by the immunoSEQ multiplex PCR assay. TCRdb took over this immuneACCESS table, retaining in-frame rearrangements with V and J assigned. Such tables are incomplete; in checked studies, under half of the missing clones stem from an unresolved V gene, and the remainder is unexplained. Here the sample has under 250,000 clones; more than 85% occur a single time. More than 10% of the sample is held by the ten biggest clonotypes. The sequenced sample consisted of PBMCs. Every receptor here comes from a young man in good health and CMV-seropositive.

This clone was found a few times. V gene TRBV25-1 combines with J gene TRBJ2-3; D is uncertain. The CDR3 is 12 amino acids. Trimming shortened V by 3 bases and J by 2 bases, and 3 bases separated the two germline ends. Germline values: CDR1 MGHDK, CDR2 SYGVNS. In DNA form, the CDR3 reads TGTGCCAGCAGTGACAACACAGATACGCAGTATTTT. This encodes CASSDNTDTQYF.

The rearrangement links TRBV21-1 to TRBJ2-7; the DNA was not compared with TRBD1, the D call given in the table. TRBV21-1 counts as a pseudogene. This CDR3 is built from 11 residues. CDR3 bases: TGTGCCAGCAAAACAGGGGGCGAGCAGTACTTC. Protein product: CASKTGGEQYF.

The chain carries TRBV4-2 and TRBJ1-5; D gene uncertain. Trimming left V 2 bases short and J 0 bases short, with 5 bases between. Germline values: CDR1 LGHNA, CDR2 YNFKEQ. The CDR3 extends over 14 amino acids. CDR3 DNA: TGTGCCAGCAGCCAAAAGGGTAGCAATCAGCCCCAGCATTTT. Amino acid sequence: CASSQKGSNQPQHF.

V usage is TRBV7-8 and J usage is TRBJ2-5, with 9 nucleotides matching TRBD1. CDR1 SGHVS and CDR2 FQNEAQ come from the germline V gene. CDR3 length equals 15 residues. The V and J ends lost 3 bases and 4 bases, in that order; junction bases with no gene match: 6. The CDR3 loop is CASSFPGQGGETQYF. CDR3 bases: TGTGCCAGCAGCTTCCCGGGACAGGGTGGAGAGACCCAGTACTTC.

The J gene is TRBJ1-3, the V gene TRBV5-1; D is possibly TRBD1 (5 bases). V gave up 4 bases and J gave up 4 bases, with 15 bases separating them. Germline V gene sequence: CDR1 SGHRS, CDR2 YFSETQ. The CDR3 runs to 15 residues. The DNA for the CDR3 is TGCGCCAGCAGCCCGGGACTCCTGGAGGGAAACACCATATATTTT. Protein sequence: CASSPGLLEGNTIYF.

The rearrangement links TRBV10-1 to TRBJ1-2, with D tentatively TRBD1 (6 bases). Trimming removed 4 bases at V and 1 base at J, with 10 bases between. The CDR3 length is 14 residues. Germline CDR1 WNHNN, CDR2 SYGVQD (reference sequence). CDR3 loop: CASSATGFNYGYTF. DNA for the CDR3: TGCGCCAGCAGTGCGACAGGTTTTAACTATGGCTACACCTTC.

The CDR3 is CASSRAGTGPGAFF. The CDR3 DNA reads TGTGCCAGCAGTAGAGCCGGGACAGGCCCGGGAGCTTTCTTT. This sequence joins TRBV6-5 and TRBJ1-1, with 8 bases identical to TRBD1. The CDR3 is made up of 14 amino acids. In germline, CDR1 is MNHEY, CDR2 SVGAGI. V was clipped by 5 bases and J by 10 bases; unmatched bases: 12.

The genes are TRBV11-1 and TRBJ2-7, with D tentatively TRBD1 (6 bases). The germline V gene has CDR1 SGHAT and CDR2 FQDESV (reference sequence). The CDR3 consists of 12 residues. V was clipped by 6 bases and J by 4 bases, with 10 bases between them. CDR3 sequence: CASSRQGYEQYF. The DNA of the CDR3 is TGTGCCAGCAGTCGGCAGGGGTACGAGCAGTACTTC. Complete variable domain (other parts from reference TRBV11-1 and TRBJ2-7): EAEVAQSPRYKITEKSQAVAFWCDPISGHATLYWYRQILGQGPELLVQFQDESVVDDSQLPKDRFSAERLKGVDSTLKIQPAELGDSAMYLCASSRQGYEQYFGPGTRLTVT.

The chain employs TRBV4-1 and TRBJ2-7, with D possibly TRBD1 on 6 matching bases. V was pared by 2 bases and J by 5 bases, with 16 bases between. This CDR3 has 15 amino acids. Germline CDR1 and CDR2: MGHRA and YSYEKL. The CDR3 nucleotides are TGCGCCAGCAGCCAATCCCAGCAGGGGCTCGACGAGCAGTACTTC. Translating gives CASSQSQQGLDEQYF.

This clone came up once. CDR3 loop: CASSFIDTGAGELFF. In nucleotides, the CDR3 is TGTGCCAGCAGCTTCATTGATACAGGGGCCGGGGAGCTGTTTTTT. J is TRBJ2-2 and V is TRBV5-4; 7 bases are a match to TRBD1. There are 15 residues in the CDR3. The junction had 7 bases not matched to a gene; V was cut back by 2 bases and J by 6 bases. The germline gives CDR1 SGHNT, CDR2 YYREEE (reference sequence).

The chain recombines TRBV9 with TRBJ2-7, with a possible D match to TRBD2 (5 bases). CDR1 and CDR2 from the germline V gene are SGDLS and YYNGEE. Deletions cut 0 bases from V and 2 bases from J, with 15 bases between. The CDR3 runs 16 residues. The CDR3 spells CASSVGPVSGTYEQYF. The CDR3 bases are TGTGCCAGCAGCGTAGGACCCGTATCGGGGACCTACGAGCAGTACTTC.

The chain is built from TRBV5-1 and TRBJ1-5; D gene unclear. The CDR3 has 13 amino acids. V was trimmed by 2 bases and J by 8 bases, leaving 11 bases between them. Germline CDR1 SGHRS, CDR2 YFSETQ. The CDR3 reads CASSFGPREPQHF. The DNA of the CDR3 is TGCGCCAGCAGCTTCGGGCCCCGGGAGCCCCAGCATTTT.

This chain connects TRBV6-4 to TRBJ2-6; D not certain. From germline, CDR1 is MRHNA and CDR2 SNTAGT. V lost 10 bases to trimming and J lost 4 bases, with 20 bases between them. CDR3 length: 16 residues. The CDR3 sequence: CATKAPAVEGANVLTF. The CDR3 nucleotides are TGTGCCACCAAGGCCCCGGCGGTGGAGGGGGCCAACGTCCTGACTTTC.

The V and J genes are TRBV14 and TRBJ2-5; tentatively, D is TRBD2 (6 bases). The CDR3 has 14 residues. Germline CDR1 is SGHDN and CDR2 is FVKESK. Trimming shortened V by 2 bases and J by 5 bases, and 12 bases separated the two germline ends. The CDR3 here is CASSQWGLRETQYF. The CDR3 DNA reads TGTGCCAGCAGCCAATGGGGACTGCGGGAGACCCAGTACTTC.

The chain is built from TRBV30 and TRBJ1-3, with D perhaps matching TRBD1 (5 bases). The germline V gene encodes CDR1 GTSNPN and CDR2 SVGIG (reference sequence). The CDR3 extends over 13 amino acids. Trimming took off 3 bases at V and 6 bases at J, with 12 bases between the two ends. CDR3 DNA sequence: TGTGCCTGGAGATTGGCAGGGTCAAACACCATATATTTT. It codes for CAWRLAGSNTIYF. The variable domain in full, completed from reference TRBV30 and TRBJ1-3, reads SQTIHQWPATLVQPVGSPLSLECTVEGTSNPNLYWYRQAAGRGLQLLFYSVGIGQISSEVPQNLSASRPQDRQFILSSKKLLLSDSGFYLCAWRLAGSNTIYFGEGSWLTVV.

The chain uses TRBV2 and TRBJ2-5; 9 bases agree with TRBD1. Germline V gene lookup returns CDR1 SNHLY and CDR2 FYNNEI. Losses at the gene ends were 7 bases for V and 5 bases for J; bases not matched to a gene: 20. The length of the CDR3 is 18 residues. CDR3 bases: TGTGCCAGCATAAACTGGGGACAGGGAAGGGGAATGCGGGAGACCCAGTACTTC. Residues: CASINWGQGRGMRETQYF.

The chain has TRBV19 and TRBJ1-1; 10 positions agree with TRBD1. Trimming cost V 6 bases and J 6 bases; bases outside gene matches: 7. This CDR3 is built from 14 residues. Per the germline V gene, CDR1 is LNHDA and CDR2 is SQIVND (reference sequence). The CDR3 is CASSRDRGFAEAFF. CDR3 nucleotides: TGTGCCAGTAGCAGGGACAGGGGTTTCGCTGAAGCTTTCTTT.

V is TRBV10-2 and J is TRBJ2-7, with TRBD2 as a possible D gene (6 bases). Germline assignment: CDR1 WSHSY and CDR2 SAAADI. This CDR3 region has 14 residues. The V gene lost 5 bases and the J gene lost 4 bases, with 15 bases spanning the gap. The CDR3 DNA follows: TGCGCCAGCAGTCAGACTAGAGTAACATACGAGCAGTACTTC. Translated: CASSQTRVTYEQYF.

This clone showed up many times. The rearrangement joins TRBV20-1 to TRBJ2-1, with D unclear. Trimming stripped 7 bases from V and 8 bases from J, with 12 bases between. Germline CDR1 and CDR2: DFQATT and SNEGSKA (reference sequence). This CDR3 has 11 residues. The DNA for the CDR3 is TGCAGTGTAGAGGTCGTCTATGAGCAGTTCTTC. As protein: CSVEVVYEQFF.

The chain is built from TRBV13 and TRBJ2-7, with a possible D match to TRBD2 (5 bases). Trimming took off 3 bases at V and 1 base at J, with 13 bases between the two ends. This CDR3 has 15 amino acids. The germline V gene encodes CDR1 PRHDT and CDR2 FYEKMQ (reference sequence). CDR3 residues: CASSFLTRGSYEQYF. The CDR3 nucleotides are TGTGCCAGCAGCTTTTTAACGAGAGGGTCCTACGAGCAGTACTTC.

The rearrangement uses TRBV28 and TRBJ2-5; TRBD2 matches at 14 bases. CDR1 and CDR2 (germline): MDHEN, SYDVKM. With 2 bases clipped from V and 7 bases from J, the junction kept 12 bases outside the gene matches. The CDR3 totals 18 residues. The CDR3 nucleotides read TGTGCCAGCAGTTTAGGGACTAGCGGGAGACCCACAGGGGCGACCCAGTACTTC. Protein: CASSLGTSGRPTGATQYF.

The rearrangement links TRBV7-8 to TRBJ2-7, with D unclear. The CDR3 is 14 residues long. Germline loops: CDR1 SGHVS, CDR2 FQNEAQ. The V and J ends lost 5 bases and 0 bases respectively, with 11 bases between them. The CDR3 DNA sequence: TGTGCCAGCAGCCCCTTGGACGGCTCCTACGAGCAGTACTTC. Its protein is CASSPLDGSYEQYF.

This rearrangement joins TRBV6-5 to TRBJ1-1, with a possible D match to TRBD1 (5 bases). The CDR3 has 12 amino acids. Trimming removed 5 bases from V and 11 bases from J, with 15 bases in between. Germline V gene sequence: CDR1 MNHEY, CDR2 SVGAGI. CDR3 sequence (DNA): TGTGCCAGCAGTGGGGGACCTGGGGGGGCTTTCTTT. Its protein product is CASSGGPGGAFF.

The V gene is TRBV27, the J gene TRBJ2-5; D is possibly TRBD1 (6 bases). Trimming left V 4 bases short and J 1 base short, with 16 bases between. The CDR3 totals 16 residues. Germline CDR1 and CDR2: MNHEY and SMNVEV (reference sequence). CDR3 coding DNA: TGTGCCAGCAGTTACTCCAGGGGCAGCCGCCAAGAGACCCAGTACTTC. It yields the protein CASSYSRGSRQETQYF.

The rearrangement links TRBV27 to TRBJ2-1; 8 bases map to TRBD1. J was trimmed by 8 bases and V by 5 bases; bases with no gene match: 11. Germline V gene lookup returns CDR1 MNHEY and CDR2 SMNVEV (reference sequence). The CDR3 runs to 15 residues. The CDR3 DNA reads TGTGCCAGCAGTCACACGGACAGGGAGTCTGATGAGCAGTTCTTC. Protein product: CASSHTDRESDEQFF.

V usage is TRBV30 and J usage is TRBJ2-5, with D unresolved. CDR1 is GTSNPN and CDR2 is SVGIG in the germline V gene (reference sequence). V lost 5 bases and J 7 bases, leaving 11 bases between the germline ends. This CDR3 has 11 residues. CDR3 nucleotide sequence: TGTGCCTGGGGGGTCGGTCGGACCCAGTACTTC. As protein: CAWGVGRTQYF.

The V gene is TRBV5-1, the J gene TRBJ2-2, with D uncertain. CDR1 and CDR2 from the germline V gene are SGHRS and YFSETQ. There are 14 residues in the CDR3. The V end was cut by 0 bases, the J end by 5 bases, with 8 bases between. CDR3 amino acids: CASSLASGTGELFF. CDR3 nucleotide sequence: TGCGCCAGCAGCTTGGCTTCCGGAACCGGGGAGCTGTTTTTT. The whole variable domain, remainder taken from reference TRBV5-1 and TRBJ2-2, is KAGVTQTPRYLIKTRGQQVTLSCSPISGHRSVSWYQQTPGQGLQFLFEYFSETQRNKGNFPGRFSGRQFSNSRSEMNVSTLELGDSALYLCASSLASGTGELFFGEGSRLTVL.

Note on this clone: This sample also contains other DNA sequences that code for the same CDR3. The V and J genes are TRBV2 and TRBJ1-1; D may be TRBD1 (6 bases). The germline gives CDR1 SNHLY, CDR2 FYNNEI. V lost 6 bases and J 2 bases, leaving 10 bases between the germline ends. CDR3 length: 13 amino acids. CDR3 region: CASRGHPNTEAFF. As DNA, the CDR3 is TGTGCCAGCAGGGGACACCCAAACACTGAAGCTTTCTTT.

This chain joins TRBV5-1 and TRBJ1-3; the D is unclear. From germline, CDR1 is SGHRS and CDR2 YFSETQ. V dropped 1 base and J dropped 4 bases, with 9 bases sitting between them. This CDR3 region has 14 residues. The DNA of the CDR3 is TGCGCCAGCAGCTTGTCGAGTTCGGGAAACACCATATATTTT. Protein sequence: CASSLSSSGNTIYF.

This chain uses TRBV7-2 with TRBJ2-7, with 11 bases identical to TRBD2. Germline trimming cut 4 bases from V and 2 bases from J; bases unmatched to any gene: 4. The CDR3 is 15 amino acids. The germline V gene encodes CDR1 SGHTA and CDR2 FQGNSA. Here the CDR3 reads CASSSPGLAAYEQYF. CDR3 coding DNA: TGTGCCAGCAGCTCACCGGGACTAGCGGCCTACGAGCAGTACTTC.

J is TRBJ2-7 and V is TRBV9; D may match TRBD1 or TRBD2 (5 bases each). Trimming shortened V by 3 bases and J by 9 bases, and 16 bases separated the two germline ends. The V gene's germline CDR1 is SGDLS and CDR2 YYNGEE. This CDR3 is built from 13 residues. The CDR3 DNA sequence: TGTGCCAGCAGCGGAGGGGCCGCGTCGACGCAGTACTTC. It yields the protein CASSGGAASTQYF.